Here is one T cell receptor (beta chain) with its context. These data originate in a study of blood T cell repertoires in COVID-19. From germline, CDR1 is SQVTM and CDR2 ANQGSEA. The CDR3 runs 17 residues. The junction had 6 bases not matched to a gene; V was cut back by 3 bases and J by 2 bases. Clones were sequenced by immunoSEQ multiplex PCR, and TCRdb holds only the in-frame ones, with some missing. The sample comprises 55,000 to 70,000 clones, around nine tenths of which are singletons, and approximately 10% rests with the top ten. Sequencing input: peripheral blood. The clonotype was recovered from a woman between 18 and 29 years old with acute or convalescent COVID-19. V is TRBV29-1 and J is TRBJ2-3; 15 bases are a match to TRBD2. CDR3 nucleotides: TGCAGCGTTGACGCCGGGACTAGCGGGGGGTACACAGATACGCAGTATTTT. It yields the protein CSVDAGTSGGYTDTQYF.